The 15 T cell receptor beta chains presented below share a single source sample, sequenced in a study of blood T cells in healthy people across ages. It was with a sample-barcoded 5' primer and a J-beta primer mix that a second PCR of about 6 to 11 cycles was run. TCRdb reprocessed the 5' RACE reads via MiXCR and lists one record per CDR3 protein. This table has approximately 1.5 million distinct CDR3 sequences, approximately 42% appearing once. Sequencing used blood. The receptor source for this set is a woman between 18 and 29 years old in good health.

V gene TRBV29-1 combines with J gene TRBJ2-3; D is uncertain. CDR1 SQVTM and CDR2 ANQGSEA come from the germline V gene. The CDR3 sequence is 15 residues long. Trimming shortened V by 5 bases and J by 2 bases, and 17 bases separated the two germline ends. The CDR3 DNA sequence: TGCAGCGTTTACGGTTTAGTCGGTAACACAGATACGCAGTATTTT. This translates into CSVYGLVGNTDTQYF.

This clonotype was counted a few times. This sequence joins TRBV4-1 and TRBJ1-5; a possible D gene is TRBD1 (6 bases). The germline CDR1 and CDR2 sequences are MGHRA and YSYEKL. V lost 2 bases, J lost 7 bases, and 15 bases lay in between. This CDR3 has 15 amino acids. In DNA, the CDR3 is TGCGCCAGCAGCCAATCCGGGGGGGCACAACAGCCCCAGCATTTT. This gives the protein CASSQSGGAQQPQHF.

This clonotype was picked up a small number of times. V usage is TRBV20-1 and J usage is TRBJ2-2, with a possible D match to TRBD1 (6 bases). The germline gives CDR1 DFQATT, CDR2 SNEGSKA (reference sequence). The CDR3 is 14 amino acids. The V gene lost 3 bases and the J gene lost 0 bases, with 8 bases spanning the gap. The CDR3 here is CSASNRANTGELFF. The CDR3 nucleotides read TGCAGTGCTAGTAACAGGGCGAACACCGGGGAGCTGTTTTTT.

In its sample, this clonotype was seen once. This rearrangement joins TRBV4-1 to TRBJ2-7; 9 bases align to TRBD1. The CDR3 length is 16 residues. Germline CDR1 MGHRA, CDR2 YSYEKL. V gave up 0 bases and J gave up 3 bases; unmatched junction bases: 6. CDR3 coding DNA: TGCGCCAGCAGCCAAGATGGGACAGGGAAATACTACGAGCAGTACTTC. Its protein product is CASSQDGTGKYYEQYF.

This clonotype was seen more than once but under ten times. V usage is TRBV4-2 and J usage is TRBJ2-1; D not resolved. The CDR3 is made up of 13 amino acids. Trimming cost V 5 bases and J 10 bases, with 15 bases left between them. Germline values: CDR1 LGHNA, CDR2 YNFKEQ. DNA for the CDR3: TGTGCCAGCAGCTCAAGAAGCCCCATGGAGCAGTTCTTC. Amino acids: CASSSRSPMEQFF.

This clonotype was recorded once. The chain carries TRBV13 and TRBJ2-7; 14 bases match TRBD2. The J call could be wrong; TRBJ2-5 is a better fit for the DNA end. Germline-derived CDR1 and CDR2 are PRHDT and FYEKMQ (reference sequence). CDR3 length: 17 amino acids. The CDR3 protein is CASSSPWTSGGSETQYF. CDR3 nucleotide sequence: TGTGCCAGCAGCTCACCCTGGACTAGCGGGGGGTCGGAGACCCAGTACTTC.

The gene calls are TRBV12-3 or TRBV12-4 and TRBJ1-4; D is unresolved. The V and J ends lost 5 bases and 8 bases respectively, with 18 bases between them. There are 15 residues in the CDR3. This CDR3 is CASSPGQVGGEKLFF. The CDR3 nucleotides are TGTGCCAGCAGTCCGGGCCAGGTCGGTGGCGAAAAACTGTTTTTT.

The DNA of the CDR3 is TGCGCCAGCAGCCAAGTCTCGACAGATAGCAATCAGCCCCAGCATTTT. Its protein is CASSQVSTDSNQPQHF. This rearrangement joins TRBV4-1 to TRBJ1-5; the D gene is possibly TRBD1 (5 bases). The CDR3 runs to 16 residues. V was trimmed by 1 base and J by 0 bases, leaving 10 bases between them. Per the germline V gene, CDR1 is MGHRA and CDR2 is YSYEKL.

This clonotype was seen a few times. The genes are TRBV27 and TRBJ2-3, with 8 bases matching TRBD2. Germline V gene lookup returns CDR1 MNHEY and CDR2 SMNVEV (reference sequence). The V and J ends lost 2 bases and 2 bases, in that order; junction bases with no gene match: 9. The CDR3 covers 17 residues. The CDR3, as DNA: TGTGCCAGCAGTTTACAGTTGCTAGCGGGTCTCACAGATACGCAGTATTTT. Translated: CASSLQLLAGLTDTQYF.

On this clonotype itself: A junction boundary mismatches the germline segment, possibly from a read error. The J gene is TRBJ2-1, the V gene TRBV7-2; 12 bases map to TRBD2. The CDR3 runs 16 residues. CDR1 is SGHTA, CDR2 FQGNSA, per germline. CDR3 protein: CDSSPPSGRALNEQFF. In DNA form, the CDR3 reads TGTGACAGCAGCCCGCCTAGCGGGAGGGCTCTCAATGAGCAGTTCTTC.

The chain uses TRBV24-1 and TRBJ2-3; D may be TRBD1 (6 bases). CDR3 size: 13 residues. Germline loops: CDR1 KGHDR, CDR2 SFDVKD. V was trimmed by 7 bases and J by 3 bases, leaving 10 bases between them. The CDR3 coding sequence is TGTGCCACCAGCCCGGACAGAACAGATACGCAGTATTTT. It translates to CATSPDRTDTQYF.

This clonotype was observed a single time. A much larger clonotype is one base distant, so this may be a read error. The chain is built from TRBV6-5 and TRBJ2-3; D remains unclear. CDR1 is MNHEY and CDR2 is SVGAGI in the germline V gene. This CDR3 spans 13 amino acids. In DNA, the CDR3 is TGTGCCTGCAGTTACCTGCATCTGGATACGCAGTATTTT. Amino acid sequence: CACSYLHLDTQYF.

This clonotype showed up just once. J is TRBJ2-1 and V is TRBV12-3 or TRBV12-4; 12 nucleotides align to TRBD2. The CDR3 sequence is 19 residues long. V shed 5 bases, J shed 3 bases, and the junction held 14 bases outside the gene matches. The DNA of the CDR3 is TGTGCCAGCAGTCCGAGCATACCAGGACTAGCGGGGATCTACAATGAGCAGTTCTTC. The encoded protein is CASSPSIPGLAGIYNEQFF.

The chain recombines TRBV6-5 with TRBJ1-5; D not certain. The CDR3 sequence is 13 residues long. V was trimmed by 5 bases and J by 6 bases, leaving 11 bases between them. The germline CDR1 and CDR2 sequences are MNHEY and SVGAGI. CDR3 sequence: CASSDRVAQPQHF. In DNA form, the CDR3 reads TGTGCCAGCAGTGATAGGGTCGCTCAGCCCCAGCATTTT.

This clonotype occurred a few times. The CDR3 DNA follows: TGCGCCAGCGGTCCGGGGGGACCTTACGAGCAGTACTTC. Amino acid sequence: CASGPGGPYEQYF. This chain links TRBV4-1 with TRBJ2-7, with 7 bases matching TRBD2. The CDR3 sequence is 13 residues long. Germline V gene sequence: CDR1 MGHRA, CDR2 YSYEKL. V shed 8 bases and J 4 bases; nucleotides not matched to a gene: 8.